The 5 T cell receptor beta chains below all came from one sample that was sequenced in a study of cytomegalovirus exposure and HLA in healthy donors. The PCR ran on 60 Vbeta and 13 Jbeta primers. Produced via immunoSEQ multiplex PCR; TCRdb's table is partial and in-frame only. Of about 150,000 clones in the sample, 75% were seen once. Sequences were obtained from PBMCs. These TCRs come from a man aged 25 to 40 in good health and CMV-seronegative.

V and J are TRBV4-2 and TRBJ2-6; a weak D match, TRBD2 (5 bases). V was shortened by 0 bases and J by 4 bases, with 13 bases between the two germline ends. Germline values: CDR1 LGHNA, CDR2 YNFKEQ. CDR3 length: 17 residues. CDR3 sequence reads: CASSQEGNRGGANVLTF. CDR3 DNA: TGTGCCAGCAGCCAAGAGGGTAACCGGGGAGGGGCCAACGTCCTGACTTTC.

This clone was picked up a small number of times. The chain links TRBV4-1 to TRBJ1-1; D remains unclear. The germline gives CDR1 MGHRA, CDR2 YSYEKL. This CDR3 region has 15 residues. Trimming removed 0 bases from V and 4 bases from J, with 12 bases in between. CDR3 DNA sequence: TGCGCCAGCAGCCAAGATGGGAGGGTTGGCACTGAAGCTTTCTTT. It encodes CASSQDGRVGTEAFF.

The chain is built from TRBV18 and TRBJ2-3; D is undetermined. V lost 3 bases and J lost 6, with 7 bases in between. CDR1 KGHSH and CDR2 LQKENI come from the germline V gene. The CDR3 sequence is 12 residues long. CDR3 in amino acids: CASSPSSDTQYF. CDR3 coding DNA: TGTGCCAGCTCACCGAGCTCGGATACGCAGTATTTT.

This clone was seen just once. The chain employs TRBV5-4 and TRBJ2-5; 7 nucleotides align to TRBD1. CDR1 is SGHNT and CDR2 is YYREEE in the germline V gene (reference sequence). V shed 3 bases and J 1 base; nucleotides not matched to a gene: 0. This CDR3 contains 13 residues. CDR3 in amino acids: CASSWDSQETQYF. CDR3 DNA: TGTGCCAGCAGCTGGGACAGCCAAGAGACCCAGTACTTC.

The rearrangement links TRBV6-1 to TRBJ2-7, with D possibly matching TRBD2 (6 bases). CDR3 size: 13 residues. The ends were cut back, 4 bases at V and 6 bases at J, with 13 bases in the middle. Per germline, CDR1 MNHNS and CDR2 SASEGT. The CDR3 protein is CASSGLGDREQYF. Here the CDR3 DNA reads TGTGCCAGCAGTGGACTAGGGGATCGCGAGCAGTACTTC.